This TCR beta chain appears in the sequencing data of a study of T cells after yellow fever vaccination. MiXCR, applied by TCRdb to the 5' RACE reads, yields one record per CDR3 protein. The data contain about 630,000 distinct CDR3 sequences, 10% to 15% of them seen just once; the ten biggest clones take up about 15%. The CDR3 contains 14 residues. The V end was cut by 7 bases, the J end by 0 bases, with 16 bases between. Germline values: CDR1 SQVTM, CDR2 ANQGSEA. The receptor comes from a man aged 25-40 years who received the YFV17D yellow fever vaccine. This specimen consisted of PBMCs, obtained on the day of the yellow fever booster vaccination. The genes are TRBV29-1 and TRBJ2-7; D is ambiguous. Written as DNA, the CDR3 is TGCAGCGCAGTCCCGAGAAGAGACTCCTACGAGCAGTACTTC. Protein sequence: CSAVPRRDSYEQYF.